These 31 T cell receptor beta chains share one sample of origin, sequenced in a study of cytomegalovirus exposure and HLA in healthy donors (dated by TCRdb to 2016 to 2017). Library generation was performed with the immunoSEQ multiplex PCR assay. The multiplex PCR relied on a mix of 60 forward primers for TCR Vbeta segments and 13 reverse primers for TCR Jbeta segments. Imported from immuneACCESS, the table was reduced by TCRdb to in-frame sequences with V and J called. These copies leave out some clones; in studies compared against another copy, an unresolved V gene accounts for under half, and the cause of the remainder is not known. The table for this sample lists tens of thousands of clones. Around 4.2% of the sample lies in the top ten. The material sequenced was PBMCs. The receptor source for this set is a male donor in good health and CMV-seronegative.

The chain joins TRBV28 to TRBJ1-5, with a tentative D call TRBD1 (6 bases). Trimming cost V 9 bases and J 5 bases, with 14 bases left between them. Looked up from germline, CDR1 is MDHEN and CDR2 is SYDVKM. The CDR3 contains 13 residues. This chain's CDR3 is CASQQGAHQPQHF. For the CDR3, the DNA is TGTGCCAGTCAACAGGGCGCCCATCAGCCCCAGCATTTT. Looking up the rest from reference TRBV28 and TRBJ1-5 gives the full variable domain: DVKVTQSSRYLVKRTGEKVFLECVQDMDHENMFWYRQDPGLGLRLIYFSYDVKMKEKGDIPEGYSVSREKKERFSLILESASTNQTSMYLCASQQGAHQPQHFGDGTRLSIL.

CDR3 sequence reads: CASSLTAGGYTF. In DNA form, the CDR3 reads TGTGCCAGCAGCTTAACGGCGGGCGGCTACACCTTC. The J gene is TRBJ1-2, the V gene TRBV7-2, with D uncertain. This CDR3 region has 12 residues. Deletions cut 2 bases from V and 8 bases from J, with 9 bases between. Germline V gives CDR1 SGHTA, CDR2 FQGNSA. The entire variable domain, with the rest obtained from reference TRBV7-2 and TRBJ1-2, is as follows: GAGVSQSPSNKVTEKGKDVELRCDPISGHTALYWYRQSLGQGLEFLIYFQGNSAPDKSGLPSDRFSAERTGGSVSTLTIQRTQQEDSAVYLCASSLTAGGYTFGSGTRLTVV.

The chain employs TRBV5-6 and TRBJ2-5; 7 bases are a match to TRBD2. The CDR3 runs 14 residues. Germline values: CDR1 SGHDT, CDR2 YYEEEE. V lost 1 base to trimming and J lost 4 bases; unmatched junction nucleotides: 4. CDR3 sequence reads: CASSLSGLGETQYF. The CDR3 DNA is TGTGCCAGCAGCTTGAGCGGACTAGGAGAGACCCAGTACTTC.

The chain carries TRBV6-6 and TRBJ2-6; D remains unclear. The CDR3 is 14 residues long. Germline CDR1 reads MNHNY; CDR2 reads SVGAGI (reference sequence). V lost 8 bases and J lost 4, with 12 bases in between. CDR3 DNA sequence: TGTGCCAGCGGCGGCGCAGCCGGGGCCAACGTCCTGACTTTC. Translated, it gives CASGGAAGANVLTF.

V gene TRBV28 combines with J gene TRBJ2-5; TRBD2 agrees at 12 bases. CDR1 is MDHEN, CDR2 SYDVKM, per germline. This CDR3 spans 15 amino acids. Unmatched junction bases numbered 4, after V lost 6 bases and J lost 2 bases. Here the CDR3 DNA reads TGTGCCAGCAGCGGACTAGCGGGGTATCAAGAGACCCAGTACTTC. Protein product: CASSGLAGYQETQYF. Full variable domain (rest looked up from reference TRBV28 and TRBJ2-5): DVKVTQSSRYLVKRTGEKVFLECVQDMDHENMFWYRQDPGLGLRLIYFSYDVKMKEKGDIPEGYSVSREKKERFSLILESASTNQTSMYLCASSGLAGYQETQYFGPGTRLLVL.

V gene TRBV9 combines with J gene TRBJ2-3, with D perhaps TRBD2 (6 bases). Germline CDR1 is SGDLS and CDR2 is YYNGEE. This CDR3 comprises 15 residues. V gave up 0 bases and J gave up 1 base, with 9 bases separating them. This CDR3 reads CASSVEGLRTDTQYF. As DNA, the CDR3 is TGTGCCAGCAGCGTAGAGGGACTTCGCACAGATACGCAGTATTTT.

The chain uses TRBV9 and TRBJ2-7; 9 nucleotides align to TRBD2. This CDR3 has 15 residues. The germline V gene has CDR1 SGDLS and CDR2 YYNGEE. V lost 2 bases to trimming and J lost 1 base; unmatched junction nucleotides: 4. As DNA, the CDR3 is TGTGCCAGCAGCGTCAGCGGGGGGAAATCCTACGAGCAGTACTTC. As protein: CASSVSGGKSYEQYF.

This rearrangement joins TRBV4-3 to TRBJ2-1, with 8 bases lining up with TRBD2. The germline V gene encodes CDR1 LGHNA and CDR2 YSLEER. CDR3 length: 17 amino acids. J lost 5 bases, V lost 0 bases, and 9 bases had no gene match. In DNA, the CDR3 is TGCGCCAGCAGCCAAGATCGGGCTAGCGGGTGGGACAATGAGCAGTTCTTC. It codes for CASSQDRASGWDNEQFF.

The chain recombines TRBV4-1 with TRBJ2-7; D not certain. The CDR3 has 15 residues. Germline V gives CDR1 MGHRA, CDR2 YSYEKL. Between the trimmed V and J ends, which lost 4 bases and 2 bases, there was a span of 15 bases. In DNA, the CDR3 is TGCGCCAGCAGCCGGCAGATCCTGCCCCCCTACGAGCAGTACTTC. Protein product: CASSRQILPPYEQYF.

The rearrangement links TRBV14 to TRBJ1-2; a possible D gene is TRBD1 (5 bases). The ends were cut back, 5 bases at V and 14 bases at J, with 18 bases in the middle. This CDR3 has 12 amino acids. Per germline, CDR1 SGHDN and CDR2 FVKESK. CDR3 loop: CASSKADKRQTF. The CDR3, as DNA: TGTGCCAGCAGCAAAGCGGACAAACGACAAACCTTC.

DNA for the CDR3: TGTGCCAGCAGTCGACAGGAAGGAAGGTCACCCCTCCACTTT. Translating it yields CASSRQEGRSPLHF. The genes are TRBV6-1 and TRBJ1-6, with D possibly matching TRBD1 (6 bases). Germline CDR1 is MNHNS and CDR2 is SASEGT. V shed 5 bases and J shed 10 bases, with 15 bases lying between them. The CDR3 loop spans 14 amino acids.

The chain has TRBV28 and TRBJ1-5; D possibly corresponds to TRBD1 (5 bases). The CDR3 consists of 18 residues. The V end lost 7 bases, the J end lost 4 bases, and 26 bases lay between the germline ends. Per germline, CDR1 MDHEN and CDR2 SYDVKM. CDR3: CASNTFYGTPGGNQPQHF. DNA of the CDR3: TGTGCCAGCAATACTTTTTACGGGACCCCGGGAGGTAATCAGCCCCAGCATTTT.

The chain uses TRBV28 and TRBJ2-1; 10 bases align to TRBD2. With 0 bases clipped from V and 5 bases from J, the junction kept 4 bases outside the gene matches. The CDR3 sequence is 16 residues long. Germline V gene sequence: CDR1 MDHEN, CDR2 SYDVKM. CDR3 region: CASSLWASGSDNEQFF. Here the CDR3 DNA reads TGTGCCAGCAGTTTATGGGCTAGCGGGAGTGACAATGAGCAGTTCTTC.

The V call is TRBV6-1, the J call TRBJ1-3, with D possibly being TRBD1 (5 bases). The CDR3 totals 14 residues. V lost 8 bases, J lost 0 bases, and 11 bases lay in between. Per germline, CDR1 MNHNS and CDR2 SASEGT. The CDR3 region is CASGAGLSGNTIYF. In DNA, the CDR3 is TGTGCCAGCGGGGCAGGCCTCTCTGGAAACACCATATATTTT.

V usage is TRBV7-2 and J usage is TRBJ2-7; D is perhaps TRBD1 (6 bases). Per germline, CDR1 SGHTA and CDR2 FQGNSA. The CDR3 is made up of 15 amino acids. Deletions cut 4 bases from V and 2 bases from J, with 15 bases between. This chain's CDR3 is CASSSTGFSAYEQYF. Here the CDR3 DNA reads TGTGCCAGCAGCTCAACAGGGTTTAGCGCCTACGAGCAGTACTTC.

The J gene is TRBJ2-1, the V gene TRBV30; 11 bases are a match to TRBD1. The V segment lost 2 bases and the J segment 8 bases; nucleotides outside the gene matches: 8. Germline-derived CDR1 and CDR2 are GTSNPN and SVGIG (reference sequence). This CDR3 contains 15 residues. CDR3 DNA: TGTGCCTGGAGTCACGGACAGGGGGCTCGCGATGAGCAGTTCTTC. Translated: CAWSHGQGARDEQFF. Complete variable domain (other parts from reference TRBV30 and TRBJ2-1): SQTIHQWPATLVQPVGSPLSLECTVEGTSNPNLYWYRQAAGRGLQLLFYSVGIGQISSEVPQNLSASRPQDRQFILSSKKLLLSDSGFYLCAWSHGQGARDEQFFGPGTRLTVL.

The chain carries TRBV29-1 and TRBJ2-7, with D possibly matching TRBD1 (5 bases). Germline loops: CDR1 SQVTM, CDR2 ANQGSEA. V lost 4 bases and J lost 5, with 15 bases in between. The CDR3 is 13 amino acids. The CDR3 DNA reads as TGCAGCGTTGTCTCGGGCAGGGCACACGAGCAGTACTTC. Translating gives CSVVSGRAHEQYF.

The V and J genes are TRBV10-3 and TRBJ2-6, with 7 bases matching TRBD2. This CDR3 contains 18 residues. Looked up from germline, CDR1 is ENHRY and CDR2 is SYGVKD. Trimming cost V 0 bases and J 2 bases; bases outside gene matches: 7. DNA for the CDR3: TGTGCCATCAGTGAGTCGGGCGGGGGTGCGCCTGGGGCCAACGTCCTGACTTTC. Its translation: CAISESGGGAPGANVLTF.

The rearrangement uses TRBV6-1 and TRBJ1-2; TRBD1 agrees at 7 bases. CDR1 MNHNS and CDR2 SASEGT come from the germline V gene. J was trimmed by 4 bases and V by 2 bases; bases with no gene match: 7. This CDR3 region has 15 residues. The CDR3: CASSETRDRVYGYTF. CDR3 nucleotide sequence: TGTGCCAGCAGTGAAACCCGGGACAGAGTCTATGGCTACACCTTC.

V is TRBV4-1 and J is TRBJ2-7; 9 nucleotides line up with TRBD2. With 0 bases clipped from V and 7 bases from J, the junction kept 7 bases outside the gene matches. Germline lookup yields CDR1 MGHRA and CDR2 YSYEKL. The CDR3 has 15 residues. This chain's CDR3 is CASSQETGLASEQYF. CDR3 sequence (DNA): TGCGCCAGCAGCCAAGAAACTGGACTAGCGAGTGAGCAGTACTTC.

This chain connects TRBV7-2 to TRBJ2-5, with D maybe TRBD2 (5 bases). This CDR3 is built from 15 residues. CDR1 and CDR2 (germline): SGHTA, FQGNSA. V shed 5 bases and J shed 2 bases, with 15 bases lying between them. The CDR3 DNA reads TGTGCCAGCAGCCCCTTCATGGGCGGGCAAGAGACCCAGTACTTC. Translating gives CASSPFMGGQETQYF.

The chain couples TRBV28 to TRBJ1-1; possible D gene TRBD1, 6 bases. Germline lookup yields CDR1 MDHEN and CDR2 SYDVKM. V was clipped by 5 bases and J by 0 bases, with 13 bases between them. This CDR3 contains 15 residues. The CDR3 coding sequence is TGTGCCAGCAGTCGACAGGCACCTATGAACACTGAAGCTTTCTTT. It is translated as CASSRQAPMNTEAFF.

V gene TRBV5-1 combines with J gene TRBJ2-2; 10 bases agree with TRBD2. CDR1 is SGHRS, CDR2 YFSETQ, per germline. Unmatched junction bases numbered 3, after V lost 3 bases and J lost 1 base. This CDR3 comprises 16 residues. Here the CDR3 DNA reads TGCGCCAGCAGCTCCAGACTAGCGGGGAACACCGGGGAGCTGTTTTTT. Its protein product is CASSSRLAGNTGELFF.

This chain uses TRBV4-1 with TRBJ2-2; 7 positions match TRBD2. This CDR3 has 16 residues. Germline CDR1 and CDR2: MGHRA and YSYEKL. The V and J ends lost 1 base and 6 bases, in that order; junction bases with no gene match: 8. CDR3 sequence (DNA): TGCGCCAGCAGCCAAGCCGCGACTAGCAATCCCGGGGAGCTGTTTTTT. Protein sequence: CASSQAATSNPGELFF.

The chain carries TRBV6-1 and TRBJ2-3, with 9 bases aligning to TRBD1. Trimming removed 0 bases from V and 4 bases from J; junction bases left unmatched: 5. Germline-derived CDR1 and CDR2 are MNHNS and SASEGT. This CDR3 region has 16 residues. This chain's CDR3 is CASSEAPGQGPDTQYF. The CDR3 bases are TGTGCCAGCAGTGAAGCCCCGGGACAGGGCCCAGATACGCAGTATTTT.

About this clone itself: Sequence at one end of the junction differs from germline and may be a read error. The chain joins TRBV5-1 to TRBJ2-1; 10 nucleotides agree with TRBD2. CDR1 and CDR2 from the germline V gene are SGHRS and YFSETQ. This CDR3 comprises 16 residues. This chain's CDR3 is CASRASGGSSDNEQFF. The CDR3 DNA follows: TGCGCCAGCAGGGCTAGCGGGGGAAGCTCCGACAATGAGCAGTTCTTC.

This chain joins TRBV4-1 and TRBJ1-5; D not certain. Germline CDR1 MGHRA, CDR2 YSYEKL. V was cut by 0 bases and J by 8 bases, with 8 bases left in between. CDR3 length equals 13 residues. CDR3 nucleotides: TGCGCCAGCAGCCAAGACCGTGCGGAGCCCCAGCATTTT. Protein sequence: CASSQDRAEPQHF.

The chain has TRBV30 and TRBJ1-5; D not certain. Germline CDR1 reads GTSNPN; CDR2 reads SVGIG (reference sequence). Trimming removed 4 bases at V and 3 bases at J, with 16 bases between. The CDR3 covers 15 residues. The DNA for the CDR3 is TGTGCCTGGAACCCCAGAGGGCCCTTCAATCAGCCCCAGCATTTT. Translation gives CAWNPRGPFNQPQHF.

The CDR3 DNA is TGTGCCAGCAGTTACGGGGCAGGGGTCCAAGAGACCCAGTACTTC. Amino acid sequence: CASSYGAGVQETQYF. V usage is TRBV6-5 and J usage is TRBJ2-5; D is perhaps TRBD1 (6 bases). Trimming stripped 2 bases from V and 1 base from J, with 11 bases between. Germline assignment: CDR1 MNHEY and CDR2 SVGAGI. This CDR3 has 15 residues.

V and J are TRBV6-6 and TRBJ2-5; 9 positions agree with TRBD1. The DNA end lines up better with TRBJ2-7; the J call may be wrong. There are 16 residues in the CDR3. Looked up from germline, CDR1 is MNHNY and CDR2 is SVGAGI (reference sequence). The DNA of the CDR3 is TGTGCCAGCAGTCCCACAGGGGGCCACCTCTCCTACGAGCAGTACTTC. Its translation: CASSPTGGHLSYEQYF.

This chain connects TRBV19 to TRBJ2-7, with 10 bases aligning to TRBD2. V shed 5 bases, J shed 2 bases, and the junction held 15 bases outside the gene matches. Per germline, CDR1 LNHDA and CDR2 SQIVND (reference sequence). There are 18 residues in the CDR3. The CDR3 region is CASSARTRTSGFPYEQYF. Written as DNA, the CDR3 is TGTGCCAGTAGTGCCCGGACGAGGACTAGCGGCTTCCCCTACGAGCAGTACTTC. Filled out from reference TRBV19 and TRBJ2-7, the complete variable domain reads DGGITQSPKYLFRKEGQNVTLSCEQNLNHDAMYWYRQDPGQGLRLIYYSQIVNDFQKGDIAEGYSVSREKKESFPLTVTSAQKNPTAFYLCASSARTRTSGFPYEQYFGPGTRLTVT.